These 30 T cell receptor beta chains came from one sample sequenced in a study of shared clonotypes between healthy human individuals. Libraries were prepared by immunoSEQ multiplex PCR; TCRdb keeps only in-frame clonotypes and omits some of them. The sample has approximately 740,000 clones, less than 85% seen once. What was sequenced was memory CD4+ T cells sorted from blood. Regarding subset: CD45RA-negative fraction. Receptor source: a woman aged 25 to 39 in good health.

This chain joins TRBV18 and TRBJ2-5; the D gene is possibly TRBD2 (5 bases). CDR1 is KGHSH and CDR2 is LQKENI in the germline V gene. The germline V and J ends were trimmed by 2 bases and 4 bases, with 14 bases remaining between them. This CDR3 is 15 amino acids long. The CDR3 DNA follows: TGTGCCAGCTCACCAATGGAAACTCGGGGAGAGACCCAGTACTTC. It codes for CASSPMETRGETQYF. Drawing the rest from reference TRBV18 and TRBJ2-5, the complete variable domain is NAGVMQNPRHLVRRRGQEARLRCSPMKGHSHVYWYRQLPEEGLKFMVYLQKENIIDESGMPKERFSAEFPKEGPSILRIQQVVRGDSAAYFCASSPMETRGETQYFGPGTRLLVL.

The gene calls are TRBV10-3 and TRBJ2-3; possibly TRBD2 for D (6 bases). V gave up 4 bases and J gave up 1 base, with 15 bases separating them. The CDR3 has 16 amino acids. Germline CDR1 reads ENHRY; CDR2 reads SYGVKD. The CDR3 region has the DNA TGTGCCATCAGTGTTCATGGGGCTAGCGGCACAGATACGCAGTATTTT. It codes for CAISVHGASGTDTQYF.

The chain joins TRBV18 to TRBJ2-1; 9 bases are a match to TRBD2. V gave up 3 bases and J gave up 9 bases; unmatched junction bases: 9. From germline, CDR1 is KGHSH and CDR2 LQKENI. This CDR3 has 15 amino acids. The CDR3 sequence is CASSPLAGREGEQFF. The CDR3, as DNA: TGTGCCAGCTCACCCCTAGCGGGACGGGAAGGTGAGCAGTTCTTC.

The chain couples TRBV19 to TRBJ2-7, with D perhaps TRBD1 (5 bases). The CDR3 runs to 17 residues. Germline-derived CDR1 and CDR2 are LNHDA and SQIVND (reference sequence). Trimming cost V 1 base and J 0 bases, with 16 bases left between them. This CDR3 reads CASSIVLSPTASYEQYF. Here the CDR3 DNA reads TGTGCCAGTAGTATAGTTCTTTCTCCGACAGCCTCCTACGAGCAGTACTTC.

This clone was recorded once. The chain combines TRBV7-9 with TRBJ1-4; 7 positions agree with TRBD1. This CDR3 contains 16 residues. The germline CDR1 and CDR2 sequences are SEHNR and FQNEAQ (reference sequence). V trimming: 5 bases; J trimming: 1 base; junction bases outside the gene matches: 7. CDR3 amino acids: CASSPGTVRTNEKLFF. CDR3 DNA sequence: TGTGCCAGCAGCCCAGGGACAGTCCGAACTAATGAAAAACTGTTTTTT.

The rearrangement uses TRBV7-3 and TRBJ2-2; 7 bases are shared with TRBD1. Unmatched junction bases numbered 4, after V lost 6 bases and J lost 3 bases. Germline-derived CDR1 and CDR2 are SGHTA and FQGTGA. This CDR3 comprises 14 residues. CDR3 protein: CASRQTGDTGELFF. CDR3 nucleotide sequence: TGTGCCAGCAGACAAACAGGGGACACCGGGGAGCTGTTTTTT.

CDR3: CASSPPGTGGNTIYF. As DNA, the CDR3 is TGTGCCAGCAGTCCTCCGGGGACAGGTGGAAACACCATATATTTT. The rearrangement joins TRBV28 to TRBJ1-3; 8 bases agree with TRBD1. Germline trimming cut 5 bases from V and 3 bases from J; bases unmatched to any gene: 6. This CDR3 has 15 amino acids. CDR1 and CDR2 (germline): MDHEN, SYDVKM.

This clone was recorded only once. The CDR3 sequence is CASSHLGQGSQPQHF. The CDR3 bases are TGCGCCAGCAGCCATCTCGGACAGGGCAGCCAGCCCCAGCATTTT. The chain has TRBV4-1 and TRBJ1-5; 8 nucleotides line up with TRBD1. Looked up from germline, CDR1 is MGHRA and CDR2 is YSYEKL. This CDR3 spans 15 amino acids. V lost 3 bases, J lost 7 bases, and 8 bases stayed unmatched.

On this clone: The sample contains more than one DNA sequence encoding this CDR3. The V gene is TRBV30, the J gene TRBJ1-6, with 9 bases lining up with TRBD1. With V trimmed by 3 bases and J by 5 bases, 2 bases remained unmatched. CDR3 length: 14 amino acids. Germline loops: CDR1 GTSNPN, CDR2 SVGIG (reference sequence). The CDR3 nucleotides read TGTGCCTGGAGGCGACAGGGGGATAATTCACCCCTCCACTTT. Protein product: CAWRRQGDNSPLHF.

The chain recombines TRBV9 with TRBJ1-5; TRBD1 might be the D (6 bases). This CDR3 comprises 14 residues. Germline values: CDR1 SGDLS, CDR2 YYNGEE. V was clipped by 3 bases and J by 3 bases, with 10 bases between them. The CDR3 sequence: CASSGGQFNQPQHF. The CDR3 nucleotides read TGTGCCAGCAGCGGAGGACAGTTCAATCAGCCCCAGCATTTT.

V gene TRBV28 combines with J gene TRBJ2-1; TRBD2 is a possible D gene (6 bases). In germline, CDR1 is MDHEN, CDR2 SYDVKM. V lost 11 bases to trimming and J lost 0 bases, with 14 bases between them. The CDR3 runs 14 residues. As DNA, the CDR3 is TGTGCCGCGGGACCCGCGAACTCCTACAATGAGCAGTTCTTC. Amino acid sequence: CAAGPANSYNEQFF.

The CDR3 DNA sequence: TGTGCCAGCAGCTTAGCGTTCCAAGAGACCCAGTACTTC. This codes for CASSLAFQETQYF. The V and J genes are TRBV7-2 and TRBJ2-5; D call uncertain. With 0 bases removed from V and 1 base from J, the gap between germline ends came to 3 bases. The germline CDR1 and CDR2 sequences are SGHTA and FQGNSA. This CDR3 contains 13 residues.

This clone is judged medium-sized (0.01 to 0.1%). The chain has TRBV13 and TRBJ2-1; D gene unclear. Trimming pared 1 base from V and 5 bases from J, leaving 6 bases between. This CDR3 is built from 13 residues. Germline V CDR1 and CDR2: PRHDT, FYEKMQ (reference sequence). This CDR3 reads CASSLDSNNEQFF. The CDR3 DNA sequence: TGTGCCAGCAGCTTAGACTCGAACAATGAGCAGTTCTTC.

Details on this clone: A read error likely explains this, since a far larger clone differs by one base. The rearrangement uses TRBV6-1 and TRBJ2-7; D is unresolved. Trimming took off 2 bases at V and 4 bases at J, with 3 bases between the two ends. The length of the CDR3 is 11 residues. Germline V CDR1 and CDR2: MNHNS, SASEGT. CDR3: CASSEWYEQYF. The CDR3 DNA sequence: TGTGCCAGCAGTGAATGGTACGAGCAGTACTTC.

V usage is TRBV6-6 and J usage is TRBJ1-4; D remains unclear. Germline CDR1 and CDR2: MNHNY and SVGAGI (reference sequence). The CDR3 runs 13 residues. Trimming took off 6 bases at V and 4 bases at J, with 9 bases between the two ends. This CDR3 is CASRGGDNEKLFF. CDR3 bases: TGTGCCAGCAGGGGCGGGGATAATGAAAAACTGTTTTTT.

This rearrangement joins TRBV6-5 to TRBJ2-7; no firm D call. CDR3 length equals 14 residues. Germline V lookup: CDR1 MNHEY, CDR2 SVGAGI. The germline V and J ends were trimmed by 3 bases and 3 bases, with 12 bases remaining between them. CDR3 residues: CASSYGEIGYEQYF. CDR3 nucleotides: TGTGCCAGCAGTTATGGGGAAATCGGCTACGAGCAGTACTTC.

This rearrangement joins TRBV19 to TRBJ2-5; TRBD1 might be the D (6 bases). This CDR3 spans 15 amino acids. Per the germline V gene, CDR1 is LNHDA and CDR2 is SQIVND (reference sequence). V lost 3 bases and J lost 1, with 12 bases in between. CDR3 in amino acids: CASSITGSGQETQYF. The CDR3 DNA reads as TGTGCCAGTAGTATTACAGGGTCTGGCCAAGAGACCCAGTACTTC.

This clone was counted many times. The gene calls are TRBV18 and TRBJ2-3; possibly TRBD2 for D (5 bases). V lost 6 bases, J lost 3 bases, and 13 bases lay in between. Germline V gene data show CDR1 as KGHSH and CDR2 as LQKENI. This CDR3 is 14 amino acids long. The CDR3 nucleotides are TGTGCCAGCTCGCCCCGGGAACTAACAGATACGCAGTATTTT. Translation gives CASSPRELTDTQYF.

V usage is TRBV27 and J usage is TRBJ2-7; 7 bases are shared with TRBD2. This CDR3 is 15 amino acids long. Germline trimming cut 0 bases from V and 2 bases from J; bases unmatched to any gene: 4. In germline, CDR1 is MNHEY, CDR2 SMNVEV (reference sequence). The CDR3, as DNA: TGTGCCAGCAGTTTATCCGGGGGGTTTCCCTACGAGCAGTACTTC. Translated: CASSLSGGFPYEQYF.

The chain links TRBV6-5 to TRBJ2-7, with D possibly being TRBD1 (5 bases). V was clipped by 4 bases and J by 6 bases, with 19 bases between them. The length of the CDR3 is 15 residues. CDR1 and CDR2 (germline): MNHEY, SVGAGI. CDR3 loop: CASSSSDRHPSEQYF. The CDR3, as DNA: TGTGCCAGCAGTTCCTCCGACAGACATCCTAGCGAGCAGTACTTC.

This clone was observed once. For the CDR3, the DNA is TGTGCCAGCAGCTTACAACTAGCGGGAGCCGGAGATACGCAGTATTTT. Encoded protein: CASSLQLAGAGDTQYF. The chain carries TRBV7-9 and TRBJ2-3, with 11 bases fitting TRBD2. Unmatched junction bases numbered 6, after V lost 2 bases and J lost 5 bases. CDR3 size: 16 residues. The germline V gene has CDR1 SEHNR and CDR2 FQNEAQ (reference sequence). The complete variable domain, with remaining parts taken from reference TRBV7-9 and TRBJ2-3, reads DTGVSQNPRHKITKRGQNVTFRCDPISEHNRLYWYRQTLGQGPEFLTYFQNEAQLEKSRLLSDRFSAERPKGSFSTLEIQRTEQGDSAMYLCASSLQLAGAGDTQYFGPGTRLTVL.

CDR3 DNA: TGTGCCAGCAGCCCCAGTGGAGGGAGAGGTGAAAAACTGTTTTTT. Its translation is CASSPSGGRGEKLFF. The V call is TRBV28, the J call TRBJ1-4; D gene ambiguous. V lost 6 bases, J lost 7 bases, and 18 bases lay in between. Germline V gene data show CDR1 as MDHEN and CDR2 as SYDVKM. The CDR3 totals 15 residues.

This chain uses TRBV5-6 with TRBJ2-1; D ambiguous. Germline CDR1 is SGHDT and CDR2 is YYEEEE. Trimming took off 1 base at V and 8 bases at J, with 13 bases between the two ends. This CDR3 has 14 residues. The CDR3 coding sequence is TGTGCCAGCAGCTTGTCTTGGCTAGACGATGAGCAGTTCTTC. Amino acid sequence: CASSLSWLDDEQFF.

J is TRBJ1-6 and V is TRBV7-2; D is uncertain. V gave up 3 bases and J gave up 8 bases, with 5 bases separating them. The length of the CDR3 is 12 residues. Looked up from germline, CDR1 is SGHTA and CDR2 is FQGNSA. CDR3: CASSFGDSPLHF. The DNA of the CDR3 is TGTGCCAGCAGCTTCGGGGATTCACCCCTCCACTTT.

The CDR3 nucleotides read TGTGCCAGCAGCTTCCCTAATCAGCCCCAGCATTTT. Protein: CASSFPNQPQHF. The chain carries TRBV5-4 and TRBJ1-5; D unclear. V lost 2 bases and J lost 4, with 4 bases in between. Germline CDR1 is SGHNT and CDR2 is YYREEE (reference sequence). This CDR3 contains 12 residues.

The V call is TRBV7-2, the J call TRBJ2-7, with TRBD2 identical over 8 bases. Germline CDR1 is SGHTA and CDR2 is FQGNSA. The CDR3 sequence is 15 residues long. V was clipped by 6 bases and J by 3 bases; unmatched bases: 10. The CDR3 DNA reads TGTGCCAGCAGTTCCATAGCGGGGAATAACTACGAGCAGTACTTC. Translating gives CASSSIAGNNYEQYF.

This clone has just a few counts. The chain links TRBV28 to TRBJ2-3, with 9 bases identical to TRBD1. The CDR3 is 16 residues long. The ends lost 6 bases at V and 2 bases at J; junction bases unmatched: 9. Germline V gene data show CDR1 as MDHEN and CDR2 as SYDVKM. The CDR3 DNA reads TGTGCCAGCAGGGATAACAGGGGGCCCACCACAGATACGCAGTATTTT. Translated: CASRDNRGPTTDTQYF. Combining the CDR3 with reference TRBV28 and TRBJ2-3 gives the whole variable domain DVKVTQSSRYLVKRTGEKVFLECVQDMDHENMFWYRQDPGLGLRLIYFSYDVKMKEKGDIPEGYSVSREKKERFSLILESASTNQTSMYLCASRDNRGPTTDTQYFGPGTRLTVL.

This clone was detected once. The chain is built from TRBV5-1 and TRBJ2-7; TRBD1 might be the D (5 bases). The CDR3 is made up of 14 amino acids. The germline gives CDR1 SGHRS, CDR2 YFSETQ. V was cut by 4 bases and J by 2 bases, with 13 bases left in between. The CDR3, as DNA: TGCGCCAGCAGCCAGGGTGTCGTACCCTACGAGCAGTACTTC. This sequence encodes CASSQGVVPYEQYF.

CDR3 protein: CASSLNRVTGGRRPQHF. The CDR3, as DNA: TGTGCCAGCAGTTTAAACCGAGTCACAGGGGGCAGGAGGCCCCAGCATTTT. The chain combines TRBV28 with TRBJ1-5; 9 bases are a match to TRBD1. The trim removed 2 bases at V and 9 bases at J, leaving 14 bases unmatched. Germline loops: CDR1 MDHEN, CDR2 SYDVKM. This CDR3 has 17 residues.

The V gene is TRBV15, the J gene TRBJ1-1; D is uncertain. Trimming removed 0 bases from V and 11 bases from J, with 16 bases in between. This CDR3 has 14 residues. The germline V gene has CDR1 LNHNV and CDR2 YYDKDF (reference sequence). The CDR3 spells CATSRETRGGLAFF. The CDR3 coding sequence is TGTGCCACCAGCAGAGAGACGCGGGGTGGGCTGGCTTTCTTT.